The rows below give T cell receptor beta chains drawn from one sample of a study of CD8+CD57+ T cells in acquired aplastic anemia. TCRdb reprocessed the reads with MiXCR, giving one entry per CDR3 protein. This table holds some 410,000 distinct CDR3 sequences, about two thirds found once. The material sequenced was sorted CD4+, CD8+, or CD8+CD57+ T cells (not recorded which) from PBMCs. The source of these receptors is a human donor in good health, serving as a control. Both conserved end residues are part of each CDR3. A D gene is named only where the DNA matches it firmly. The size of a clone is reported for some rows only, either as once, few or many, or as a class for expanded clones.

v_gene	j_gene	d_gene	abundance	CDR3aa	CDR3nt
TRBV15	TRBJ2-7	NA	NA	CATSTWDTPYEQYF	TGTGCCACCAGCACCTGGGACACCCCCTACGAGCAGTACTTC
TRBV5-1	TRBJ2-1	NA	NA	CASSSRQGGGPQFF	TGCGCCAGCAGTTCTAGACAGGGAGGAGGACCGCAGTTCTTC
TRBV24-1	TRBJ2-5	NA	NA	CATSDLGTYEQYVETQYF	NA
TRBV5-8	TRBJ1-1	NA	many	CASSLPISGGTEAFF	TGTGCCAGCAGCCTCCCTATTAGCGGGGGCACTGAAGCTTTCTTT
TRBV5-8	TRBJ1-1	TRBD1	NA	CASSLDITGGGNTEAFF	TGTGCCAGCAGCTTGGACATCACAGGGGGTGGGAACACTGAAGCTTTCTTT
TRBV7-9	TRBJ1-6	NA	NA	CASSLGRNYGYTFLHF	TGTGCCAGCAGCTTAGGCAGAAACTATGGCTACACCTTCCTCCACTTT
TRBV2	TRBJ1-5	NA	NA	CASSADNQPQRF	TGTGCCAGCAGTGCGGACAATCAGCCCCAGCGGTTT
TRBV15	TRBJ2-7	NA	many	CATSRDPQDEQYF	TGTGCCACCAGCAGAGATCCCCAGGACGAGCAGTACTTC
TRBV12-3/TRBV12-4	TRBJ1-2	TRBD1	NA	CASSPRGTTNYGYTF	TGTGCCAGCAGTCCCAGGGGGACAACTAACTATGGCTACACCTTC
TRBV7-7	TRBJ1-1	NA	NA	CASSLGQSEKLFFFF	TGTGCTAGCAGCTTAGGGCAAAGTGAAAAACTGTTTTTTTTCTTT
TRBV3-1	TRBJ1-2	NA	many	CASSQYAGNYGYTF	TGTGCCAGCAGCCAATACGCAGGGAACTATGGCTACACCTTC
TRBV19	TRBJ1-2	NA	NA	CASTTRIRDYGHTF	TGTGCCAGTACCACCCGTATCCGGGACTATGGCCACACCTTC
TRBV7-3	TRBJ1-6	NA	NA	CASSRGEDKSTLHF	TGTGCCAGCAGTCGGGGGGAGGATAAGTCGACCCTCCACTTT
TRBV7-2	TRBJ1-6	NA	NA	CASSLEGRETEKLHF	TGTGCCAGCAGCTTAGAGGGGCGGGAAACTGAAAAACTCCACTTT
TRBV2	TRBJ2-1	TRBD2	few	CASRSTSGGFNEQFF	TGTGCCAGCAGATCGACTAGCGGGGGGTTCAATGAGCAGTTCTTC
TRBV11-2	TRBJ2-3	TRBD1	NA	CASSRGTAHTQYF	TGCGCCAGCAGCAGAGGGACAGCTCATACGCAGTATTTT
TRBV7-2	TRBJ1-6	NA	NA	CASSPAPGGNSPLHF	TGTGCCAGCTCACCGGCACCGGGGGGTAATTCACCCCTCCACTTT
TRBV9	TRBJ2-1	NA	NA	CASSPRRSYKQYFF	TGTGCCAGCAGCCCGAGGAGGAGTTACAAGCAGTACTTCTTC
TRBV20-1	TRBJ2-5	NA	NA	CSASVAFQETQYF	TGCAGTGCTAGCGTCGCCTTCCAAGAGACCCAGTACTTC
TRBV5-4	TRBJ2-5	TRBD2	NA	CASSLSLAGCIKETQYF	TGCGCCAGCAGCCTGTCACTAGCGGGGTGCATCAAAGAGACCCAGTACTTC
TRBV13	TRBJ2-7	TRBD2	once	CASSVGLALGPYEQYF	TGTGCCAGCAGCGTGGGACTAGCGCTTGGCCCCTACGAGCAGTACTTC
TRBV7-3	TRBJ2-3	NA	NA	CASSSSAPSTDTQYF	TGTGCCAGCAGCTCATCGGCCCCCAGCACAGATACGCAGTATTTT
TRBV20-1	TRBJ2-3	TRBD2	NA	CSESADYLYASSAGESTDTQYF	TGCAGTGAGTCAGCAGACTATCTCTATGCCAGCTCGGCGGGGGAGAGCACAGATACGCAGTATTTT
TRBV5-4	TRBJ1-6	NA	NA	CASSLVLTSPLHF	TGTGCCAGCAGCTTGGTCCTAACGTCACCCCTCCACTTT
TRBV2	TRBJ1-5	TRBD1	many	CASNPTGGNQPQHF	TGTGCCAGCAACCCGACAGGGGGCAATCAGCCCCAGCATTTT
TRBV7-6	TRBJ2-6	NA	many	CASSLRGSGANVLTF	TGTGCCAGCAGCTTAAGGGGGTCTGGGGCCAACGTCCTGACTTTC
TRBV7-3	TRBJ2-1	TRBD2	once	CASSSGTSGGALNEQFF	TGTGCCAGCAGCTCCGGGACTAGCGGGGGGGCGCTGAATGAGCAGTTCTTC